This TCR beta chain was identified in a study of control samples from healthy donors and cancer patients (dated by TCRdb to about 2020). Library generation was performed with the immunoSEQ multiplex PCR assay. This is the immuneACCESS table as TCRdb keeps it, with only in-frame sequences that have V and J called. A part of the clones is gone; compared with another copy, unresolved V genes explain less than half, and the rest is unexplained. In all, the sample holds 200,000 or so clones, and approximately 90% of those were seen once. The ten largest clones represent approximately 1.8% of the sample. Based on the germline V gene (reference sequence), the CDR1 and CDR2 sequences are MNHNY and SVGAGI. V and J are truncated by 7 bases and 7 bases respectively, leaving an intervening sequence of 17 bases. The CDR3, from cysteine to phenylalanine, totals 14 residues. Only the CDR3 DNA is retained, 42 bases long and in frame from the first base.

As to this clone: This receptor's antigen is unknown. It has no much larger one-base neighbor in the sample; base qualities were not kept.

This sequence was found in a man aged 25-40 years in good health. Recombination joined TRBV6-6 with TRBJ1-5; TRBD1 is a possible D gene, resting on 5 matching bases. The sample comprised blood. The nucleotides read TGTGCCAGCACTTCGCAAGGGGCAGACCAGCCCCAGCATTTT. It translates as CASTSQGADQPQHF.